This note documents a single TCR beta chain sequence. The repertoire was sequenced with immunoSEQ multiplex PCR; TCRdb's copy has only in-frame clones and lacks some. The sample holds hundreds of thousands of clones; about 87% are singletons and the top ten take 2% to 2.5%. The sample is drawn from a study of blood T cell repertoires in COVID-19. Germline CDR1 LNHDA, CDR2 SQIVND (reference sequence). V lost 4 bases and J lost 3; bases outside the gene matches: 7. CDR3 length: 15 amino acids. The chain joins TRBV19 to TRBJ1-2; 8 positions match TRBD1. The clonotype was recovered from a woman aged 55-70 years with COVID-19, enrolled during active disease. Sequencing used peripheral blood. The CDR3 nucleotides read TGTGCCAGTAGTAAGTGGACAGGGACCGACTATGGCTACACCTTC. As protein: CASSKWTGTDYGYTF.